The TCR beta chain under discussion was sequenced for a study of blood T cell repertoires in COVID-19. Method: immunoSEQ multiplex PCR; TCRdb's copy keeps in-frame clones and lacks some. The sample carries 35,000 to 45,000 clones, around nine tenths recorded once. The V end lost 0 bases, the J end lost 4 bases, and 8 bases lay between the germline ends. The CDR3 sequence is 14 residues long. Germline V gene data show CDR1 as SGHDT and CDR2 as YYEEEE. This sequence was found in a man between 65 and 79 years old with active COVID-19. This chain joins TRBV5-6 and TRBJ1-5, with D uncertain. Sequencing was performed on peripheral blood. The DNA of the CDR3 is TGTGCCAGCAGCTTGGGCAGGTTGAATCAGCCCCAGCATTTT. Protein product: CASSLGRLNQPQHF.